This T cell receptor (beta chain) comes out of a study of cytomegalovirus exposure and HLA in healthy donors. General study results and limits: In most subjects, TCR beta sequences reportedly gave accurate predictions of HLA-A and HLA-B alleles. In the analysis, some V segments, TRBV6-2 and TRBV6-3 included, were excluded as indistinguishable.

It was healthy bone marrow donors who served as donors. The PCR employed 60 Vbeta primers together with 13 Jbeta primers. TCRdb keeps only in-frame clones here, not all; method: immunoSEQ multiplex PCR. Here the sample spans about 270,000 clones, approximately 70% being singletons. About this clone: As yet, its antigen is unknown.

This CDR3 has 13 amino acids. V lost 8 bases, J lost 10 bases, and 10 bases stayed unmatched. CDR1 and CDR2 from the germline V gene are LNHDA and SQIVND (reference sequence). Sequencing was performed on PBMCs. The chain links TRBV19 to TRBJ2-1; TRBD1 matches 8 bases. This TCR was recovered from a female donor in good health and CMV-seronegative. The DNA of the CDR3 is TGTGCCAGTGCCGGGACAGGAGCCAACGAGCAGTTCTTC. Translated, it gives CASAGTGANEQFF.